This T cell receptor beta chain was observed in a study of CD8 T cells in ankylosing spondylitis. Points from the study as a whole: The clones that were linked to disease were reported to be significantly enriched in matched synovial fluid samples from ankylosing spondylitis patients. A TCR beta motif of 7 or 8 highly homologous variants appeared characteristic of ankylosing spondylitis blood. Earlier authors reported some of these motif variants in reactive arthritis synovial fluid and blood.

Quantitative 5'-RACE was performed with molecular barcodes, and it yielded the TCR beta libraries. TCRdb ran MiXCR on the 5' RACE reads and lists one entry per CDR3 protein. The sample yields around 150,000 distinct CDR3 sequences, 25% to 35% seen once. The CDR3 is made up of 16 amino acids. From germline, CDR1 is SGHRS and CDR2 YFSETQ. The V and J ends lost 4 bases and 9 bases, in that order; junction bases with no gene match: 11. Turning to this clonotype: What it binds is not known.

The receptor was derived from a male donor with ankylosing spondylitis. Sequenced: synovial fluid, either unsorted or a sorted T cell fraction (not recorded which). The V and J genes are TRBV5-1 and TRBJ2-1; 12 nucleotides line up with TRBD2. In DNA form, the CDR3 reads TGCGCCAGCAGCACGATAACTAGCGGGGGGTCAGGTGAGCAGTTCTTC. This gives the protein CASSTITSGGSGEQFF.